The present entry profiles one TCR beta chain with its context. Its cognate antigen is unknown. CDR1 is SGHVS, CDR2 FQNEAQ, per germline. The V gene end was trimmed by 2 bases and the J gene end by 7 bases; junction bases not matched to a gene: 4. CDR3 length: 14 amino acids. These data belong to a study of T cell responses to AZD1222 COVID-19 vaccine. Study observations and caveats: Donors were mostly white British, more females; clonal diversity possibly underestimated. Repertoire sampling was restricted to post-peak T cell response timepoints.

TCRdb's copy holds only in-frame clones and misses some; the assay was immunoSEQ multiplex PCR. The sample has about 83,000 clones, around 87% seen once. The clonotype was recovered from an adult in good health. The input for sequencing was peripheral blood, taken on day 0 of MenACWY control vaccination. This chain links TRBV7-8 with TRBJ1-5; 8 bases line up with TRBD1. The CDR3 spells CASSLRQGNQPQHF. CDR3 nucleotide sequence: TGTGCCAGCAGCTTAAGACAGGGGAACCAGCCCCAGCATTTT.